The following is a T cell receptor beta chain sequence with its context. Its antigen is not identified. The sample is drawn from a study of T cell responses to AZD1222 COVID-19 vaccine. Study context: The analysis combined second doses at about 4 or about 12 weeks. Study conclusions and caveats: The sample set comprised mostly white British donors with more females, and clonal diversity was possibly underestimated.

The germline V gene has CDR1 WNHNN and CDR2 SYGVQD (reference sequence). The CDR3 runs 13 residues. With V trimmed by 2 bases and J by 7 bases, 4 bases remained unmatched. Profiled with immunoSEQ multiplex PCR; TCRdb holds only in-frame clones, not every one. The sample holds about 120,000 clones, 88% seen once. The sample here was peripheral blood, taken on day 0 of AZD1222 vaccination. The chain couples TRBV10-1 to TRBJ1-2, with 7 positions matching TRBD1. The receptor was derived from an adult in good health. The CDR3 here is CASSETGVRGYTF. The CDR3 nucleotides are TGCGCCAGCAGTGAGACAGGGGTTCGTGGCTACACCTTC.